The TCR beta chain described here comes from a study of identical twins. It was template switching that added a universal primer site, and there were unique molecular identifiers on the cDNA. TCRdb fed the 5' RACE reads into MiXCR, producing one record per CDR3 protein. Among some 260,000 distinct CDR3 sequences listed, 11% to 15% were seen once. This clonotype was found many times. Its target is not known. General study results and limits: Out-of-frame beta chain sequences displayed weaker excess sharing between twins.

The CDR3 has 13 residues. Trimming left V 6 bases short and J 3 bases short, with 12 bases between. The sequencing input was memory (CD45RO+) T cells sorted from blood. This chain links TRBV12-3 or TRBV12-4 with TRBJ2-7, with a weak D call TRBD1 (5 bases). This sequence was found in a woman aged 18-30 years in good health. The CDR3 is CASSSQAFYEQYF. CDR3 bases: TGTGCCAGCAGCTCACAGGCCTTCTACGAGCAGTACTTC.